A selection of T cell receptor beta chains follows, all from one sample in a study of identifying expanded T cells in peripheral blood. Using immunoSEQ multiplex PCR, the repertoire was profiled, and TCRdb retains in-frame clones only, with some absent. The table lists 45,000 to 65,000 clones, roughly 80% of them singletons. The sample consisted of blood. The receptors here all came from a person between 18 and 75 years old in good health. The CDR3 runs from the conserved cysteine through the conserved F or W.

TRBV7-9	18	TRBJ2-2	CASRPRPSSGGFTGELFF
TRBV9	19	TRBJ1-5	CASSVGGGPARISNQPQHF
TRBV6-5	13	TRBJ1-2	CASSYNPNYGYTF
TRBV30	16	TRBJ2-1	CAWSDGTASTYNEQFF
TRBV29-1	14	-	CSVIGTASSYEQYF
TRBV7-2	14	TRBJ2-7	CASSLNSGSSEQYF
TRBV5-6	15	TRBJ2-1	CASSLETGFENEQFF
TRBV19	15	TRBJ1-2	CASRRGDREFYGYTF
TRBV6-6	16	TRBJ1-5	CASSSLTGTSNQPQHF
TRBV21-1	20	TRBJ2-1	CASSKVKSGRPARQYNEQFF
TRBV11-2	13	TRBJ1-1	CASSWVVNTEAFF
TRBV7-6	16	TRBJ2-5	CASSSGGTAGQETQYF
TRBV5-8	14	TRBJ2-5	CASSLPRVQETQYF
TRBV5-1	13	TRBJ1-1	CASRGQLNTEAFF